This T cell receptor beta chain was obtained from a study of cytomegalovirus exposure and HLA in healthy donors. CDR3 length: 15 amino acids. The trim removed 0 bases at V and 4 bases at J, leaving 5 bases unmatched. From germline, CDR1 is LGHNA and CDR2 YSLEER. Whole-study findings and limits: In a later analysis, several top co-occurrence clusters appeared linked to parvovirus B19, influenza, CMV and Epstein-Barr virus.

The count of this clone is one. Its specificity is not known. Primers included in the PCR were 60 Vbeta and 13 Jbeta primers. Using immunoSEQ multiplex PCR, the repertoire was profiled, and TCRdb retains in-frame clones only, with some absent. The top ten clones hold 10% of a sample with approximately 89,000 clones, roughly 77% of them seen once. The clonotype was recovered from a human donor in good health. The J gene is TRBJ2-7, the V gene TRBV4-3; 8 nucleotides line up with TRBD2. The source material was PBMCs. CDR3 sequence: CASSQDGSGMYEQYF. The CDR3 DNA sequence: TGCGCCAGCAGCCAAGACGGTAGCGGGATGTACGAGCAGTACTTC.